The 5 T cell receptor beta chains reported below all come from one sample, sequenced in a study of cytomegalovirus exposure and HLA in healthy donors. The PCR made use of 60 Vbeta and 13 Jbeta primers. The repertoire was sequenced with immunoSEQ multiplex PCR; TCRdb's copy has only in-frame clones and lacks some. The sample yields more than 85,000 clones, 76% seen once. The sample was PBMCs. Receptors originate from a man aged 25 to 40 in good health and CMV-seropositive.

In this sample, this clone turned up a few times. The V call is TRBV2, the J call TRBJ2-7; a possible D gene is TRBD1 (6 bases). Germline CDR1 and CDR2: SNHLY and FYNNEI. This CDR3 has 15 residues. V gave up 6 bases and J gave up 2 bases, with 17 bases separating them. This chain's CDR3 is CASSQQGSWTYEQYF. CDR3 DNA sequence: TGTGCCAGCAGCCAACAGGGATCGTGGACCTACGAGCAGTACTTC.

This clone was seen just once. The V gene is TRBV7-6, the J gene TRBJ1-3; D unclear. V was pared by 1 base and J by 0 bases, with 7 bases between. Germline V gene sequence: CDR1 SGHVS, CDR2 FNYEAQ. The CDR3 contains 15 residues. The CDR3 nucleotides are TGTGCCAGCAGCTTAGTCCAGGCCTCTGGAAACACCATATATTTT. Its protein is CASSLVQASGNTIYF.

This chain uses TRBV4-2 with TRBJ2-5; TRBD2 aligns across 16 bases. The CDR3 spans 21 residues. V was clipped by 1 base and J by 5 bases; unmatched bases: 16. Germline-derived CDR1 and CDR2 are LGHNA and YNFKEQ. The CDR3 spells CASSQGGGTSGGAGVLETQYF. The CDR3 region has the DNA TGTGCCAGCAGCCAAGGAGGGGGGACTAGCGGGGGGGCGGGGGTACTGGAGACCCAGTACTTC.

V gene TRBV6-6 combines with J gene TRBJ1-1; D remains unclear. The V end lost 6 bases, the J end lost 0 bases, and 8 bases lay between the germline ends. From germline, CDR1 is MNHNY and CDR2 SVGAGI (reference sequence). This CDR3 has 13 amino acids. The CDR3 sequence: CASSPAVNTEAFF. The CDR3 region has the DNA TGTGCCAGCAGCCCAGCGGTGAACACTGAAGCTTTCTTT.

J is TRBJ1-3 and V is TRBV5-1; D is perhaps TRBD1 (5 bases). Deletions cut 4 bases from V and 0 bases from J, with 11 bases between. The CDR3 consists of 15 residues. Germline V CDR1 and CDR2: SGHRS, YFSETQ. The CDR3: CASSMVGGSGNTIYF. In nucleotides, the CDR3 is TGCGCCAGCAGCATGGTCGGGGGCTCTGGAAACACCATATATTTT.